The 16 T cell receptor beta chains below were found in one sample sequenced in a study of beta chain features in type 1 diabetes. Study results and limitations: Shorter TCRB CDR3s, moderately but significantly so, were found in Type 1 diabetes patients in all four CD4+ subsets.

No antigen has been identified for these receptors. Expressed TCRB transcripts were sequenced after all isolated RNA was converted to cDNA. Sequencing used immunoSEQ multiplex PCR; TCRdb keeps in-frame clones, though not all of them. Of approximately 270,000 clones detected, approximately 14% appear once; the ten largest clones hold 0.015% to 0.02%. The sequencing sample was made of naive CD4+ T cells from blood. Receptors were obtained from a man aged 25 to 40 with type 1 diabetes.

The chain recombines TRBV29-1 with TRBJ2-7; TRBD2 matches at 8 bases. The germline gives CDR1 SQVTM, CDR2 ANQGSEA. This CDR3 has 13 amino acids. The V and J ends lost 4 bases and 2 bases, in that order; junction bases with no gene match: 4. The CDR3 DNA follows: TGCAGCGTTGCTATTAGCGGGACCTACGAGCAGTACTTC. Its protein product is CSVAISGTYEQYF.

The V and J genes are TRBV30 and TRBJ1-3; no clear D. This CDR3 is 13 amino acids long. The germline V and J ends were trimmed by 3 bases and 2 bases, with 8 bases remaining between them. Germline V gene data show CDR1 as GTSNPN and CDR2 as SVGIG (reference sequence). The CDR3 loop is CAWRRRAGNTIYF. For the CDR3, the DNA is TGTGCCTGGAGGAGGAGGGCTGGAAACACCATATATTTT.

CDR3: CASSQSIFGDTQYF. The DNA of the CDR3 is TGTGCCAGCAGCCAATCTATCTTTGGAGATACGCAGTATTTT. V gene TRBV14 combines with J gene TRBJ2-3; D gene uncertain. The CDR3 sequence is 14 residues long. Trimming removed 2 bases from V and 5 bases from J, with 11 bases in between. From germline, CDR1 is SGHDN and CDR2 FVKESK.

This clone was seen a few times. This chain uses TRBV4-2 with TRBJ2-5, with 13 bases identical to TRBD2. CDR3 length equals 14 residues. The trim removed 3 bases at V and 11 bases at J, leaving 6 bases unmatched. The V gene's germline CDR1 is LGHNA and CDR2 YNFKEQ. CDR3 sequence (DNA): TGTGCCAGCAGCCACGGACTAGCGGGGGCAGAGCAGTACTTC. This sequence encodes CASSHGLAGAEQYF.

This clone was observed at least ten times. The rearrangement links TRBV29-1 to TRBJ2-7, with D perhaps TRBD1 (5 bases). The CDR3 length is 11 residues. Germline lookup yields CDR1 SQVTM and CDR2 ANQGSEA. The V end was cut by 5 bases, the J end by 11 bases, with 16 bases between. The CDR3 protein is CSVFRDGREYF. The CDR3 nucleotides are TGCAGCGTTTTCAGGGATGGCCGTGAGTACTTC.

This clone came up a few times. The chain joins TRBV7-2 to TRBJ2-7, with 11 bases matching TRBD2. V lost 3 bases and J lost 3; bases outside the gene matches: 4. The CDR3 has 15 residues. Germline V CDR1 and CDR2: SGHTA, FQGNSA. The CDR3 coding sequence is TGTGCCAGCAGCTTCATAGCGGGAGGGATCTACGAGCAGTACTTC. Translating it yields CASSFIAGGIYEQYF.

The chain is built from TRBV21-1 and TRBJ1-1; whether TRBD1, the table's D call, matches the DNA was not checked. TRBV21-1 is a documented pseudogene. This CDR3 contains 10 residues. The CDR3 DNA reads TGTGCCAGCAGCAACAGTGAAGCTTTCTTT. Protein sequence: CASSNSEAFF.

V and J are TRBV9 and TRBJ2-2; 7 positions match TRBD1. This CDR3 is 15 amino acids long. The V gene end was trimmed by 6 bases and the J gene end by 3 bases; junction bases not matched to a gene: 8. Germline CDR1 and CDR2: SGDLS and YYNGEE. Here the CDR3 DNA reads TGTGCCAGCACCGAACAGGGGATCGACACCGGGGAGCTGTTTTTT. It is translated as CASTEQGIDTGELFF.

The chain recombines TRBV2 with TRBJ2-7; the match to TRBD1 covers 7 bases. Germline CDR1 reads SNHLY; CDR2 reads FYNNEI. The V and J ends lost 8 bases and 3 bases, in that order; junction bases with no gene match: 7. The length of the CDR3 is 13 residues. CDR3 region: CASLPQGNYEQYF. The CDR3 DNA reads TGTGCCAGCCTCCCACAGGGGAACTACGAGCAGTACTTC.

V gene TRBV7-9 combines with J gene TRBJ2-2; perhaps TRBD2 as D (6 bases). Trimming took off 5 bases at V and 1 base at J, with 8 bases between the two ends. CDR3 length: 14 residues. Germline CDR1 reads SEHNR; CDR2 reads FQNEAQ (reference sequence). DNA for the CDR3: TGTGCCAGCAGCCGTAGCGGGAACACCGGGGAGCTGTTTTTT. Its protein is CASSRSGNTGELFF. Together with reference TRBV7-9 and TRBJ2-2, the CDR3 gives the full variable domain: DTGVSQNPRHKITKRGQNVTFRCDPISEHNRLYWYRQTLGQGPEFLTYFQNEAQLEKSRLLSDRFSAERPKGSFSTLEIQRTEQGDSAMYLCASSRSGNTGELFFGEGSRLTVL.

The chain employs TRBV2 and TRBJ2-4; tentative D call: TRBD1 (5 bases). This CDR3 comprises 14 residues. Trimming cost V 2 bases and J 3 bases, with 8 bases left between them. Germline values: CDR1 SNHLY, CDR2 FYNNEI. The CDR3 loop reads CASSERQGKNIQYF. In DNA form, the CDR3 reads TGTGCCAGCAGTGAAAGGCAGGGCAAAAACATTCAGTACTTC.

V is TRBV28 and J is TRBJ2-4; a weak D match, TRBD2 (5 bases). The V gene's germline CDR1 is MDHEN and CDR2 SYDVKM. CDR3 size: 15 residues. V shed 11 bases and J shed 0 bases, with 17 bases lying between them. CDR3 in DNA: TGTGCCGCCGCCCGGCCAGGACTAGCCAAAAACATTCAGTACTTC. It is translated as CAAARPGLAKNIQYF.

The CDR3 spells CASSRDRVYEQYF. The CDR3 coding sequence is TGTGCCAGCAGTCGGGACAGGGTCTACGAGCAGTACTTC. V and J are TRBV28 and TRBJ2-7; TRBD1 aligns across 9 bases. J was trimmed by 3 bases and V by 5 bases; bases with no gene match: 2. Germline CDR1 and CDR2: MDHEN and SYDVKM. The CDR3 loop spans 13 amino acids.

CDR3 nucleotides: TGTGCCAGCAGGGTCACTAGCACAGATACGCAGTATTTT. This encodes CASRVTSTDTQYF. The rearrangement uses TRBV7-9 and TRBJ2-3; D not certain. From germline, CDR1 is SEHNR and CDR2 FQNEAQ (reference sequence). Trimming pared 6 bases from V and 0 bases from J, leaving 7 bases between. The CDR3 has 13 residues.

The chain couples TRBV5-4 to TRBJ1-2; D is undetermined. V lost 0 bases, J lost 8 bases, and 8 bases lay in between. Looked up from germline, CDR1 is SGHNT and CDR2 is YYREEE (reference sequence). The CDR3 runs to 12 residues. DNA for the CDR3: TGTGCCAGCAGCTTGGTTGCGGCAGGCTACACCTTC. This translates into CASSLVAAGYTF.

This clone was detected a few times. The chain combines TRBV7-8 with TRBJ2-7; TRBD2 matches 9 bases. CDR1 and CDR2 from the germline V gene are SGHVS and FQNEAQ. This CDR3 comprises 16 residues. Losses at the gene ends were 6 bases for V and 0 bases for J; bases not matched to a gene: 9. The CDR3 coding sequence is TGTGCCAGCAGTCGAATGGGGACTAGCAGCTCCTACGAGCAGTACTTC. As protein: CASSRMGTSSSYEQYF.